Listed here are 18 T cell receptor beta chains from one sample, sequenced in a study of technical replicates of blood from a few donors. Profiled with immunoSEQ multiplex PCR; TCRdb holds only in-frame clones, not every one. In the table there are about 76,000 clones, roughly nine tenths of which are singletons. Sequencing input: T cells isolated from PBMCs. These receptor sequences come from a human donor in good health.

This clone was counted a few times. The genes are TRBV7-9 and TRBJ1-5; the match to TRBD1 covers 8 bases. The V gene end was trimmed by 5 bases and the J gene end by 4 bases; junction bases not matched to a gene: 1. Germline V gives CDR1 SEHNR, CDR2 FQNEAQ (reference sequence). The CDR3 length is 13 residues. CDR3 nucleotide sequence: TGTGCCAGCAGCAGGACAGGGAATCAGCCCCAGCATTTT. It yields the protein CASSRTGNQPQHF.

This chain joins TRBV11-1 and TRBJ1-1, with D tentatively TRBD1 (6 bases). The V end lost 5 bases, the J end lost 1 base, and 11 bases lay between the germline ends. Germline V lookup: CDR1 SGHAT, CDR2 FQDESV (reference sequence). The CDR3 has 14 amino acids. As DNA, the CDR3 is TGTGCCAGCAGCAGACAGGTGAGGAACACTGAAGCTTTCTTT. This codes for CASSRQVRNTEAFF.

The chain has TRBV11-2 and TRBJ2-1; D not certain. Trimming stripped 2 bases from V and 0 bases from J, with 8 bases between. The germline V gene encodes CDR1 SGHAT and CDR2 FQNNGV. The CDR3 is made up of 15 amino acids. The CDR3: CASSLFSTSYNEQFF. The CDR3 DNA follows: TGTGCCAGCAGCTTATTCAGTACCTCCTACAATGAGCAGTTCTTC.

The count of this clone is one. This chain joins TRBV5-1 and TRBJ2-7; TRBD1 might be the D (6 bases). The V gene lost 7 bases and the J gene lost 0 bases, with 17 bases spanning the gap. Germline CDR1 SGHRS, CDR2 YFSETQ. The CDR3 sequence is 15 residues long. DNA of the CDR3: TGCGCCAGCTCGCCGGGGTGGACAGCCTCCTACGAGCAGTACTTC. Protein product: CASSPGWTASYEQYF.

The gene calls are TRBV12-5 and TRBJ1-5, with 7 bases that match TRBD1. V was pared by 2 bases and J by 4 bases, with 5 bases of the junction left unmatched. Germline V CDR1 and CDR2: LGHNT, FRNRAP. The CDR3 spans 15 residues. CDR3 region: CASGLSVQGNQPQHF. The CDR3 DNA is TGTGCTAGTGGTTTGTCTGTACAGGGGAATCAGCCCCAGCATTTT.

This clone was seen just once. The rearrangement links TRBV28 to TRBJ2-7; no reliable D call. Trimming took off 6 bases at V and 5 bases at J, with 17 bases between the two ends. This CDR3 contains 14 residues. CDR1 MDHEN and CDR2 SYDVKM come from the germline V gene. In DNA form, the CDR3 reads TGTGCCAGCAGGCCTTCGCTAGGCGGTAACGAGCAGTACTTC. Translation gives CASRPSLGGNEQYF.

This chain links TRBV11-2 with TRBJ2-1, with 7 bases matching TRBD1. V lost 2 bases, J lost 3 bases, and 13 bases stayed unmatched. Germline CDR1 and CDR2: SGHAT and FQNNGV. The CDR3 runs 18 residues. The DNA of the CDR3 is TGTGCCAGCAGCTTATGGGAGTCCGTGGGACAGATCTACAATGAGCAGTTCTTC. It specifies CASSLWESVGQIYNEQFF.

This clone was detected only a few times. V and J are TRBV29-1 and TRBJ1-1; perhaps TRBD1 as D (6 bases). The CDR3 spans 11 residues. The germline CDR1 and CDR2 sequences are SQVTM and ANQGSEA. The germline V and J ends were trimmed by 6 bases and 2 bases, with 7 bases remaining between them. The DNA for the CDR3 is TGCAGCGTGACAGGAAACACTGAAGCTTTCTTT. This codes for CSVTGNTEAFF.

V gene TRBV7-8 combines with J gene TRBJ1-5; TRBD1 aligns across 7 bases. The CDR3 extends over 17 amino acids. Per the germline V gene, CDR1 is SGHVS and CDR2 is FQNEAQ. V lost 3 bases to trimming and J lost 2 bases; unmatched junction nucleotides: 10. The CDR3 DNA follows: TGTGCCAGCAGCTTCGGACAGGAGCCCTGGGGCAATCAGCCCCAGCATTTT. Amino acids: CASSFGQEPWGNQPQHF. Supplemented by reference TRBV7-8 and TRBJ1-5, the full variable domain reads GAGVSQSPRYKVAKRGQDVALRCDPISGHVSLFWYQQALGQGPEFLTYFQNEAQLDKSGLPSDRFFAERPEGSVSTLKIQRTQQEDSAVYLCASSFGQEPWGNQPQHFGDGTRLSIL.

The rearrangement links TRBV14 to TRBJ2-1; the match to TRBD1 covers 8 bases. The junction had 1 base not matched to a gene; V was cut back by 4 bases and J by 8 bases. CDR1 and CDR2 from the germline V gene are SGHDN and FVKESK. The CDR3 consists of 12 residues. DNA of the CDR3: TGTGCCAGCAGCCGGACAGGGTATGAGCAGTTCTTC. Translating it yields CASSRTGYEQFF. The full variable domain, completed using reference TRBV14 and TRBJ2-1, is EAGVTQFPSHSVIEKGQTVTLRCDPISGHDNLYWYRRVMGKEIKFLLHFVKESKQDESGMPNNRFLAERTGGTYSTLKVQPAELEDSGVYFCASSRTGYEQFFGPGTRLTVL.

A single count supports this clone. This chain joins TRBV18 and TRBJ1-5; 10 bases fit TRBD1. The CDR3 contains 16 residues. Unmatched junction bases numbered 9, after V lost 6 bases and J lost 4 bases. The germline V gene has CDR1 KGHSH and CDR2 LQKENI. The CDR3 DNA reads as TGTGCCAGCTCTCTTAGACAGGGGGCCGAGAATCAGCCCCAGCATTTT. Protein sequence: CASSLRQGAENQPQHF.

The chain couples TRBV6-6 to TRBJ1-1, with 7 positions matching TRBD1. The CDR3 consists of 14 residues. Germline V CDR1 and CDR2: MNHNY, SVGAGI (reference sequence). Trimming at V came to 6 bases and at J to 2 bases, leaving 6 bases not matched to a gene. CDR3 in amino acids: CASRSGQLNTEAFF. DNA of the CDR3: TGTGCCAGCAGGTCGGGACAGCTAAACACTGAAGCTTTCTTT.

J is TRBJ2-1 and V is TRBV5-4; 9 bases map to TRBD1. Germline V gene sequence: CDR1 SGHNT, CDR2 YYREEE (reference sequence). J gave up 3 bases and V 0 bases, and 1 base lay outside the gene matches. CDR3 length: 15 residues. CDR3 in amino acids: CASSLGQGVYNEQFF. The CDR3 DNA reads TGTGCCAGCAGCTTGGGACAGGGGGTCTACAATGAGCAGTTCTTC.

The chain is built from TRBV7-6 and TRBJ2-3; the D is unclear. The CDR3 loop spans 15 amino acids. Germline CDR1 reads SGHVS; CDR2 reads FNYEAQ. V lost 1 base and J 0 bases, leaving 8 bases between the germline ends. The chain's CDR3 is CASSLVFGSTDTQYF. CDR3 in DNA: TGTGCCAGCAGCTTAGTCTTCGGGAGCACAGATACGCAGTATTTT.

The chain couples TRBV11-2 to TRBJ2-7, with TRBD2 matching over 7 bases. The ends lost 5 bases at V and 6 bases at J; junction bases unmatched: 10. This CDR3 has 14 amino acids. Germline CDR1 is SGHAT and CDR2 is FQNNGV. The DNA for the CDR3 is TGTGCCAGCAGCACCGGACACCGGGGGGTCGAGCAGTACTTC. This codes for CASSTGHRGVEQYF.

The rearrangement joins TRBV11-2 to TRBJ2-7, with 8 bases aligning to TRBD2. The CDR3 contains 15 residues. Unmatched junction bases numbered 6, after V lost 1 base and J lost 4 bases. CDR1 is SGHAT, CDR2 FQNNGV, per germline. The CDR3 spells CASSLGGGRLYEQYF. The CDR3 nucleotides are TGTGCCAGCAGCTTAGGAGGCGGGAGGTTATACGAGCAGTACTTC. Supplemented by reference TRBV11-2 and TRBJ2-7, the full variable domain reads EAGVAQSPRYKIIEKRQSVAFWCNPISGHATLYWYQQILGQGPKLLIQFQNNGVVDDSQLPKDRFSAERLKGVDSTLKIQPAKLEDSAVYLCASSLGGGRLYEQYFGPGTRLTVT.

The rearrangement joins TRBV4-2 to TRBJ2-7; D call uncertain. The CDR3 runs to 14 residues. Germline lookup yields CDR1 LGHNA and CDR2 YNFKEQ. Trimming took off 0 bases at V and 2 bases at J, with 8 bases between the two ends. CDR3 in DNA: TGTGCCAGCAGCCAAGATGGCGGAGCCTACGAGCAGTACTTC. Encoded protein: CASSQDGGAYEQYF.

The chain joins TRBV6-1 to TRBJ2-7; D may be TRBD1 (6 bases). Trimming cost V 7 bases and J 5 bases, with 15 bases left between them. Germline assignment: CDR1 MNHNS and CDR2 SASEGT. The CDR3 runs to 13 residues. Here the CDR3 DNA reads TGTGCCAGCAACGGACAGTTGTTCGACGAGCAGTACTTC. Translating gives CASNGQLFDEQYF.